This T cell receptor beta chain is from a study of lymphopenia after photon versus proton radiotherapy. With respect to this clone: Its antigen is undetermined.

Points from the study as a whole: Oligoclonal CD8+ Temra expansion after nadir drove photon patients' diversity drop. Larger post-nadir TCR diversity loss correlated inversely with survival in deceased patients. Authors raise, but do not show, better survival with proton therapy. Relative stability marked proton patients; photon patients lost diversity and naive cells.

Data came from immunoSEQ multiplex PCR; TCRdb stores just in-frame clones and leaves some out. This table holds fewer than 20,000 clones, more than 90% found once. The sequencing here drew on peripheral blood, taken from a patient treated with photon-based radiotherapy. This clonotype was obtained from a woman in her thirties or forties with cholangiocarcinoma.

DNA for the CDR3: TGTGCCAGCAGCTTAGTGGGGACAGGAGAGACTGAAGCTTTCTTT. Its protein is CASSLVGTGETEAFF. This sequence joins TRBV11-2 and TRBJ1-1, with TRBD1 matching over 8 bases. The V gene's germline CDR1 is SGHAT and CDR2 FQNNGV. V trimming: 1 base; J trimming: 5 bases; junction bases outside the gene matches: 6. There are 15 residues in the CDR3.